The 2 T cell receptor beta chains below come from one sample, sequenced in a study of early T cells in non-severe SARS-CoV-2 infection. A single record per CDR3 protein comes from TCRdb applying MiXCR to the 5' RACE reads. The repertoire holds tens of thousands of distinct CDR3 sequences, 20% to 25% seen once, with 15% to 20% in the top ten. Sequenced material: whole blood, taken at baseline. Source of these receptors: an adult who was a healthcare worker with PCR-confirmed SARS-CoV-2 infection or an uninfected control (not recorded which).

The DNA of the CDR3 is TGCAGTGCTAGGGGGGGGAGCTCCTACAATGAGCAGTTCTTC. This encodes CSARGGSSYNEQFF. J is TRBJ2-1 and V is TRBV20-1; TRBD2 matches at 7 bases. This CDR3 contains 14 residues. The germline gives CDR1 DFQATT, CDR2 SNEGSKA (reference sequence). Unmatched junction bases numbered 2, after V lost 3 bases and J lost 0 bases.

This clonotype was seen more than once but under ten times. The gene calls are TRBV12-3 or TRBV12-4 and TRBJ1-2; D is undetermined. V was trimmed by 5 bases and J by 7 bases, leaving 8 bases between them. This CDR3 has 11 amino acids. Here the CDR3 reads CASSNIGGYTF. The CDR3 bases are TGTGCCAGCAGTAATATAGGTGGCTACACCTTC.